These T cell receptor beta chains were read from a single sample in a study of T cell responses to AZD1222 COVID-19 vaccine. Libraries were prepared by immunoSEQ multiplex PCR; TCRdb keeps only in-frame clonotypes and omits some of them. The table shows 150,000 to 200,000 clones, with around 86% occurring only once. This sample comprised peripheral blood, obtained on day 0 of MenACWY control vaccination. These TCRs come from an adult in good health. The CDR3 runs from the conserved cysteine through the conserved F or W. D genes are given only for firm matches. Some rows mark clone size as missing; the rest say once, few, many or name a class of expanded clone.

d_gene,v_gene,abundance,j_gene,CDR3nt,CDR3aa
.,TRBV14,.,TRBJ1-6,TGTGCCAGCAGCCAAGACTTCGGGCCCCTCCACTTT,CASSQDFGPLHF
.,TRBV7-2,once,TRBJ1-4,TGTGCCAGCAGCTTAGGGAGGGGCTGGGTGGAGGAAAAACTGTTTTTT,CASSLGRGWVEEKLFF
.,TRBV6-5,.,TRBJ1-2,TGTGCCAGCTACTTCCGGACCCTAACTAACTATGGCTACACCTTC,CASYFRTLTNYGYTF
.,TRBV5-1,few,TRBJ1-2,TGCGCCAGCAGCCCCGGAGGGGGACCCGGCTATGGCTACACCTTC,CASSPGGGPGYGYTF
TRBD1,TRBV4-3,once,TRBJ2-7,TGCGCCAGCAGCCAAGAGGACAGGGGGCTAGGCGAGCAGTACTTC,CASSQEDRGLGEQYF
.,TRBV7-8,.,TRBJ2-3,TGTGCCAGCCTTAAGGAGGCTAGCAAAGCAGATACGCAGTATTTT,CASLKEASKADTQYF
.,TRBV5-1,.,TRBJ1-1,TGCGCCAGCAGCTTGGACAGGGACGCTGAAGCTTTCTTT,CASSLDRDAEAFF
.,TRBV7-9,.,TRBJ2-1,TGTGCCAGCACCAACCGGGAGCCCTACAATGAGCAGTTCTTC,CASTNREPYNEQFF
.,TRBV19,.,TRBJ1-1,TGTGCCAGTAGTATTAATATGGGGGGCACTGAAGCTTTCTTT,CASSINMGGTEAFF
TRBD1,TRBV7-2,.,TRBJ1-2,TGTGCCAGCAGCCCCGCCGGGACAGGGGGCAACTACTATGGCTACACCTTC,CASSPAGTGGNYYGYTF
.,TRBV7-2,.,TRBJ2-1,TGTGCCAGCAGCGCCGACGGAGGATACCCCTACAATGAGCAGTTCTTC,CASSADGGYPYNEQFF
TRBD1,TRBV6-6,.,TRBJ1-5,TGTGCCAGCAGTCCGACAGGGCAGTCCCAGCATTTT,CASSPTGQSQHF
.,TRBV24-1,.,TRBJ2-1,TGTGCCACCAGTGGCAGGAAAGGTGAGCAGTTCTTC,CATSGRKGEQFF
.,TRBV18,.,TRBJ1-1,TGTGCCAGCTCACCCCCCGGGACGCGCACTGAAGCTTTCTTT,CASSPPGTRTEAFF
.,TRBV7-2,.,TRBJ1-2,TGTGCCAGCAGCCTCCCCCAGGTTGGCTACACCTTC,CASSLPQVGYTF
.,TRBV28,.,TRBJ2-5,TGTGCCAGCGAAAGGGGGCAAGAGACCCAGTACTTC,CASERGQETQYF
TRBD1,TRBV18,once,TRBJ2-7,TGTGCCAGCTCACCTGACAGGGATTCAGCTTACGAGCAGTACTTC,CASSPDRDSAYEQYF
TRBD1,TRBV2,.,TRBJ1-3,TGTGCCAGCAGTACAGGGGAGGTCTCTGGAAACACCATATATTTT,CASSTGEVSGNTIYF
.,TRBV28,.,TRBJ1-4,TGTGCCAGCATCCCGGGGAGGGAAGTAGGTGAAAAACTGTTTTTT,CASIPGREVGEKLFF
.,TRBV6-4,many,TRBJ2-2,TGTGCCAGCAGTGACTCGGCGGGGACCGGGGAGCTGTTTTTT,CASSDSAGTGELFF
.,TRBV19,.,TRBJ1-2,TGTGCCAGTAGAAGGGACCCCTACAGCTTACTCTATGGCTACACCTTC,CASRRDPYSLLYGYTF
.,TRBV2,.,TRBJ2-7,TGTGCCAGCCACAGGGAAGGCTACGAGCAGTACTTC,CASHREGYEQYF
.,TRBV5-4,.,TRBJ1-5,TGTGCCAGCAGCTTGGATATGGGAGGTCAGCCCCAGCATTTT,CASSLDMGGQPQHF
.,TRBV2,.,TRBJ1-1,TGTGCCAGCAGTGAAGCCCAGGGGAACACTGAAGCTTTCTTT,CASSEAQGNTEAFF
.,TRBV28,.,TRBJ1-6,TGTGCCAGCAGTTCGGACGGTAGCTCCTATAATTCACCCCTCCACTTT,CASSSDGSSYNSPLHF
.,TRBV28,.,TRBJ1-5,TGTGCCAGCAAGGAGGGCAATCAGCCCCAGCATTTT,CASKEGNQPQHF
TRBD2,TRBV27,.,TRBJ2-5,TGTGCCAGCAGTTCGGGACTAGCGGGAAACCAAGAGACCCAGTACTTC,CASSSGLAGNQETQYF
TRBD2,TRBV5-4,.,TRBJ2-3,TGTGCCACTCAGGCGGGGGGGGACAGCACAGATACGCAGTATTTT,CATQAGGDSTDTQYF
TRBD2,TRBV4-2,.,TRBJ2-1,TGTGCCAGCAGCCCTTCTCTAGCGGTTAGCTCCTACAATGAGCAGTTCTTC,CASSPSLAVSSYNEQFF
.,TRBV6-1,.,TRBJ2-7,TGTGCCAGCAGTGAAGCGGGCTTCTACGAGCAGTACTTC,CASSEAGFYEQYF
TRBD2,TRBV7-2,.,TRBJ2-3,TGTGCCAGCAGCTTAGTCCAACCGGGACTAGGGGCAGATACGCAGTATTTT,CASSLVQPGLGADTQYF
TRBD1,TRBV11-3,.,TRBJ2-7,TGTGCCAGCAGCCTCACAGGGGGGTACGAGCAGTACTTC,CASSLTGGYEQYF
TRBD1,TRBV6-2/TRBV6-3,.,TRBJ2-2,TGTGCCAGCAGTTACTACCCGGACAGGGGGCTTTTTAACACCGGGGAGCTGTTTTTT,CASSYYPDRGLFNTGELFF
TRBD2,TRBV28,.,TRBJ2-1,TGTGCCAGCCAGCTCGCTAGCGGGATCCTGCACAATGAGCAGTTCTTC,CASQLASGILHNEQFF
TRBD1,TRBV6-5,.,TRBJ1-2,TGTGCCAGCAGTAACCTGGACAGGGTAGTCGGCTACACCTTC,CASSNLDRVVGYTF
.,TRBV9,.,TRBJ2-7,TGTGCCAGCAGCGCCCTTGGTCACGAGCAGTACTTC,CASSALGHEQYF
.,TRBV7-2,.,TRBJ1-2,TGTGCCAGCAGCTTAGTCGACCAATACTATGGCTACACCTTC,CASSLVDQYYGYTF
.,TRBV2,many,TRBJ2-3,TGTGCCAGCAGAGGGGACAACACAGATACGCAGTATTTT,CASRGDNTDTQYF
TRBD2,TRBV30,.,TRBJ2-5,TGTGCCTGGAGTGGGGGGACTAGCACTTCGGAGGGGACCCAGTACTTC,CAWSGGTSTSEGTQYF
.,TRBV28,.,TRBJ1-2,TGTGCCAGCAGTTTATATGACTCACCTAACTATGGCTACACCTTC,CASSLYDSPNYGYTF
.,TRBV9,.,TRBJ2-7,TGTGCCAGCAGCAGAGACTATGTGCAGTACTTC,CASSRDYVQYF
.,TRBV24-1,few,TRBJ1-5,TGTGCCACCAGTGCAGGGACACCCTCTAGCGATCGGCCCCAGCATTTT,CATSAGTPSSDRPQHF
.,TRBV3-1/TRBV3-2,.,TRBJ2-5,TGTGCCAGCAGCCCCGGGGAAGGGCAAGAGACCCAGTACTTC,CASSPGEGQETQYF